The 16 T cell receptor beta chains listed next were all sequenced from one sample in a study of beta chain features in type 1 diabetes. The isolated RNA, all of it, was reverse transcribed, so expressed TCRB transcripts were what got sequenced. Produced via immunoSEQ multiplex PCR; TCRdb's table is partial and in-frame only. The sample includes some 270,000 clones, around 9.9% seen only once; the top ten take around 0.015%. These receptors have no identified antigens. Study-wide results and caveats: Researchers report that Type 1 diabetes patients had moderately but significantly shorter TCRB CDR3s across all four CD4+ subsets.

Sequenced: naive CD4+ T cells from blood. The receptors shown here come from a man aged 30 to 39 with type 1 diabetes.

V and J are TRBV29-1 and TRBJ2-1; 7 bases align to TRBD1. The CDR3 is 12 residues long. Trimming removed 4 bases from V and 8 bases from J; junction bases left unmatched: 5. The germline V gene encodes CDR1 SQVTM and CDR2 ANQGSEA. CDR3 region: CSVVVRGYEQFF. DNA of the CDR3: TGCAGCGTTGTCGTCAGGGGGTATGAGCAGTTCTTC.

This chain joins TRBV11-2 and TRBJ1-5; D remains unclear. The V gene lost 5 bases and the J gene lost 11 bases, with 10 bases spanning the gap. The CDR3 contains 11 residues. Germline assignment: CDR1 SGHAT and CDR2 FQNNGV. CDR3: CASSARETQHF. CDR3 sequence (DNA): TGTGCCAGCAGCGCCCGAGAGACCCAGCATTTT.

This clone was picked up a small number of times. The chain couples TRBV28 to TRBJ1-1; D remains unclear. CDR1 is MDHEN and CDR2 is SYDVKM in the germline V gene. CDR3 length equals 11 residues. V was pared by 1 base and J by 7 bases, with 4 bases between. The CDR3 here is CASSLSREAFF. CDR3 DNA: TGTGCCAGCAGTTTATCCCGTGAAGCTTTCTTT.

CDR3 region: CASSFRTGGNSPLHF. The CDR3 DNA reads TGTGCCAGTAGTTTCAGGACAGGGGGAAATTCACCCCTCCACTTT. J is TRBJ1-6 and V is TRBV19, with 10 bases aligning to TRBD1. Looked up from germline, CDR1 is LNHDA and CDR2 is SQIVND (reference sequence). V lost 5 bases and J lost 7; bases outside the gene matches: 5. The CDR3 sequence is 15 residues long.

This clone was recorded a few times. The chain links TRBV10-3 to TRBJ1-6; D is ambiguous. Germline V gives CDR1 ENHRY, CDR2 SYGVKD. Trimming removed 6 bases from V and 14 bases from J, with 17 bases in between. The CDR3 consists of 13 residues. The CDR3 here is CAISETPAQSLHF. Written as DNA, the CDR3 is TGTGCCATCAGCGAGACCCCCGCGCAATCCCTCCACTTT.

The chain uses TRBV7-2 and TRBJ2-3; 7 nucleotides align to TRBD2. CDR3 length equals 15 residues. The junction had 4 bases not matched to a gene; V was cut back by 2 bases and J by 2 bases. CDR1 and CDR2 from the germline V gene are SGHTA and FQGNSA. CDR3 in amino acids: CASSLSGVITDTQYF. CDR3 bases: TGTGCCAGCAGCTTAAGCGGGGTCATCACAGATACGCAGTATTTT.

The table lists this clone with a few counts. V is TRBV29-1 and J is TRBJ1-1; the match to TRBD1 covers 7 bases. With V trimmed by 8 bases and J by 0 bases, 3 bases remained unmatched. This CDR3 is 12 amino acids long. Germline V gives CDR1 SQVTM, CDR2 ANQGSEA. CDR3 nucleotide sequence: TGCAGCTCGGACAGGTTGAACACTGAAGCTTTCTTT. Amino acids: CSSDRLNTEAFF. The full variable domain, completed using reference TRBV29-1 and TRBJ1-1, is SAVISQKPSRDICQRGTSLTIQCQVDSQVTMMFWYRQQPGQSLTLIATANQGSEATYESGFVIDKFPISRPNLTFSTLTVSNMSPEDSSIYLCSSDRLNTEAFFGQGTRLTVV.

The gene calls are TRBV11-2 and TRBJ2-7, with 9 positions matching TRBD2. The CDR3 loop spans 14 amino acids. J lost 0 bases, V lost 6 bases, and 3 bases had no gene match. CDR1 is SGHAT and CDR2 is FQNNGV in the germline V gene. CDR3 in DNA: TGTGCCAGCAGGCGGGGGGGCAGCTCCTACGAGCAGTACTTC. Translation: CASRRGGSSYEQYF.

The genes are TRBV4-2 and TRBJ2-3, with 8 bases identical to TRBD2. This CDR3 comprises 15 residues. Germline lookup yields CDR1 LGHNA and CDR2 YNFKEQ. V dropped 0 bases and J dropped 6; count of bases not matched to a gene: 5. In DNA form, the CDR3 reads TGTGCCAGCAGCCAAGACGGGAGACTAGCGGATACGCAGTATTTT. Translating gives CASSQDGRLADTQYF.

The table lists this clone with a few counts. The chain joins TRBV4-1 to TRBJ2-5; D gene ambiguous. CDR1 MGHRA and CDR2 YSYEKL come from the germline V gene. The V gene lost 1 base and the J gene lost 5 bases, with 2 bases spanning the gap. The CDR3 is 11 amino acids. CDR3 sequence (DNA): TGCGCCAGCAGCCAAGCGGAGACCCAGTACTTC. Protein product: CASSQAETQYF.

This clone occurred a few times. The chain couples TRBV29-1 to TRBJ1-1; no clear D. Germline CDR1 SQVTM, CDR2 ANQGSEA. V was trimmed by 6 bases and J by 0 bases, leaving 11 bases between them. This CDR3 has 13 residues. The CDR3 reads CSVEPRMNTEAFF. CDR3 coding DNA: TGCAGCGTCGAACCCAGAATGAACACTGAAGCTTTCTTT.

J is TRBJ2-5 and V is TRBV6-5; 10 positions agree with TRBD1. V lost 6 bases, J lost 7 bases, and 8 bases stayed unmatched. The CDR3 contains 14 residues. The germline CDR1 and CDR2 sequences are MNHEY and SVGAGI. CDR3 coding DNA: TGTGCCAGCAGCCGGACAGGGGGTACGGGGACCCAGTACTTC. Encoded protein: CASSRTGGTGTQYF.

This clone was observed a handful of times. The J gene is TRBJ2-7, the V gene TRBV28; TRBD1 is a possible D gene (5 bases). Germline V gene lookup returns CDR1 MDHEN and CDR2 SYDVKM. The CDR3 is 14 amino acids. Trimming cost V 8 bases and J 2 bases, with 16 bases left between them. DNA for the CDR3: TGTGCCAGCGTCCCTTCACAGGTGGCCTACGAGCAGTACTTC. This gives the protein CASVPSQVAYEQYF.

The gene calls are TRBV18 and TRBJ1-6; 7 nucleotides align to TRBD1. The CDR3 is 15 amino acids. The germline CDR1 and CDR2 sequences are KGHSH and LQKENI. V was pared by 1 base and J by 6 bases, with 3 bases of the junction left unmatched. CDR3 region: CASSPQKGANSPLHF. DNA of the CDR3: TGTGCCAGCTCACCACAGAAGGGGGCTAATTCACCCCTCCACTTT.

This clone was seen a handful of times. Other DNA sequences in this sample translate to the same CDR3. The gene calls are TRBV5-6 and TRBJ1-6; 9 bases map to TRBD1. This CDR3 contains 14 residues. After removal of 2 bases from V and 7 bases from J, the junction contained 1 base not matched to a gene. Looked up from germline, CDR1 is SGHDT and CDR2 is YYEEEE. CDR3 residues: CASSFGQGNSPLHF. Written as DNA, the CDR3 is TGTGCCAGCAGCTTCGGACAGGGGAATTCACCCCTCCACTTT.

This clone showed up just once. The V gene is TRBV5-1, the J gene TRBJ2-7; D is possibly TRBD2 (5 bases). Germline CDR1 and CDR2: SGHRS and YFSETQ. The CDR3 covers 16 residues. The germline V and J ends were trimmed by 5 bases and 2 bases, with 20 bases remaining between them. CDR3 loop: CASSEGWRYPTYEQYF. The DNA for the CDR3 is TGCGCCAGCAGTGAGGGTTGGAGATACCCTACCTACGAGCAGTACTTC.